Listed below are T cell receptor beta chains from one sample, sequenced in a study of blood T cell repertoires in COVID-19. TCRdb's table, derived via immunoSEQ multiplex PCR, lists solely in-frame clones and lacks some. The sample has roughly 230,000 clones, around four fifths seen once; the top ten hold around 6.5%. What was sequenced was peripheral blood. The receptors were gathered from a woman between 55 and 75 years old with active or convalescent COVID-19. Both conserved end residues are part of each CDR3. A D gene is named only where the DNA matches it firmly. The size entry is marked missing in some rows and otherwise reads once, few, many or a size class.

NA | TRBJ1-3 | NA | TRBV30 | TGTGCCTGGAGTGATCGTGACACCATATATTTT | CAWSDRDTIYF
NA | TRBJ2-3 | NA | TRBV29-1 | TGCAGCGTGAGTCGGGGGACAGATACGCAGTATTTT | CSVSRGTDTQYF
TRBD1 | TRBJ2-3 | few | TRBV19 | TGTGCCAGTACCCAAGGACAGGGGGACACAGATACGCAGTATTTT | CASTQGQGDTDTQYF
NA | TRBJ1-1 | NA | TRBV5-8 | TGTGCCAGCAGCTTGGACACGAGGGTGAACACTGAAGCTTTCTTT | CASSLDTRVNTEAFF
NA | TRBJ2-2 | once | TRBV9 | TGTGCCAGCAGCGTACGGGCCGGGGAGCTGTTTTTT | CASSVRAGELFF
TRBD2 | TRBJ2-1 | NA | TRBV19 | TGTGCCAGTAGTCTCCAGGTCTATGCGGGAGTATTAAATGAGCAGTTCTTC | CASSLQVYAGVLNEQFF
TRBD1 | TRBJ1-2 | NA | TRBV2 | TGTGCCAGCAGCCCAGTGACAAGGACAGGGGGCTATGGCTACACCTTC | CASSPVTRTGGYGYTF
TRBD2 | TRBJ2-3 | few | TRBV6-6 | TGTGCCAGCAGCGGGGGGGCTAGCACAGATACGCAGTATTTT | CASSGGASTDTQYF
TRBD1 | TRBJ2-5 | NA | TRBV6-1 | TGTGCCAGCAGTGAAACAAGGACAGGGAGGGAGACCCAGTACTTC | CASSETRTGRETQYF
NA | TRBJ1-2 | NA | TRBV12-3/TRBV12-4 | TGTGCCAGCAGTTTACGGGCAGGGGACGGCTACACCTTC | CASSLRAGDGYTF
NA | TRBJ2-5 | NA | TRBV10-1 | TGCGCCAGCCGGGCAGGGTACCAAGAGACCCAGTACTTC | CASRAGYQETQYF
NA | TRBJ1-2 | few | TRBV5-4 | TGTGCCAGCAGCTTGCTCCCCTTCTATGGCTACACCTTC | CASSLLPFYGYTF
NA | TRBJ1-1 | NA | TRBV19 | TGTGCCAGTAGTTTCCGGGGGACTGAAGCTTTCTTT | CASSFRGTEAFF
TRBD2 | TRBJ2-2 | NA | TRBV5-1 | TGCGCCAGCAGCTTGAGGCCTAGCGGGAACACCGGGGAGCTGTTTTTT | CASSLRPSGNTGELFF
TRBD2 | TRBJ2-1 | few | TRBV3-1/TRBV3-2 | TGTGCCAGCAGCCAAGAGGGACTAGAGACCTACAATGAGCAGTTCTTC | CASSQEGLETYNEQFF
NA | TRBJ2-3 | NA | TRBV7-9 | TGTGCCAGCAGCTTAGCGAGAACAGATACGCAGTATTTT | CASSLARTDTQYF
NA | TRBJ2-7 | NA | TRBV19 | TGTGCCAGTGCTCCGGGAGCCTCCTACGAGCAGTACTTC | CASAPGASYEQYF
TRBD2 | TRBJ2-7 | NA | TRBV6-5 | TGTGCCAGCAGTTACGGGACTAGCGGGACCTACGAGCAGTACTTC | CASSYGTSGTYEQYF
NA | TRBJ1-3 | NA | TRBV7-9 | TGTGCCAGCAGCTCGCTAGGGGGTGGGCCTGGAAACACCATATATTTT | CASSSLGGGPGNTIYF
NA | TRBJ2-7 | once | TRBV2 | TGTGCCAGCAGCAACAGGGGGGGAGCCTACGAGCAGTACTTC | CASSNRGGAYEQYF
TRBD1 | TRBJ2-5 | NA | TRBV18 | TGTGCCAGCTCACTCTATGACAGGGACCAAGAGACCCAGTACTTC | CASSLYDRDQETQYF
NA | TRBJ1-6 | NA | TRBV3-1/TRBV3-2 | TGTGCCAGCAGCTTAGGGGATAATTCACCCCTCCACTTT | CASSLGDNSPLHF
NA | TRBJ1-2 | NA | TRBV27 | TGTGCCAGCAGTTTATCGGGGCACATCAGCCGGTGGAGCTACACCTTC | CASSLSGHISRWSYTF
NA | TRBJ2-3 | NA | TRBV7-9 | TGTGCCAGCAGCCCCTCGTGGGGAGGCACAGATACGCAGTATTTT | CASSPSWGGTDTQYF
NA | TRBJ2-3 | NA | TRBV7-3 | TGTGCCAGCAGCCTCCAGGGAATTAGCACAGATACGCAGTATTTT | CASSLQGISTDTQYF
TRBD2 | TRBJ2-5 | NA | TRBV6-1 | TGTGCCAGCAGTGAAATTAGCGGGGGGAGACAAGAGACCCAGTACTTC | CASSEISGGRQETQYF
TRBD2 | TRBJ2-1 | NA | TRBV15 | TGTGCCACCAGCAGAGAGGCTAGCGGGAATTCCTACAATGAGCAGTTCTTC | CATSREASGNSYNEQFF
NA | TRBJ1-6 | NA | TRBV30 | TGTGCCTGGAGAAGAGGGGGGGCACCCCTCCACTTT | CAWRRGGAPLHF
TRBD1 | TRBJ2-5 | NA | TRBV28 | TGTGCCAGCAGTGGACAGGGGGCGCCACAAGAGACCCAGTACTTC | CASSGQGAPQETQYF